What follows are 21 T cell receptor beta chains derived from one specimen sequenced in a study of T cells in Graves' hyperthyroidism and ophthalmopathy. RNA transcripts were the template for amplifying TCR beta CDR3 regions. HTBI primers were used for first-round RT-PCR of the TCR CDR3. TCRdb fed the multiplex PCR reads into MiXCR, producing one record per CDR3 protein. The sample has about 480,000 distinct CDR3 sequences, over 13% seen once. Sequenced: blood. The receptors here all came from a woman in her late teens or twenties with Graves' hyperthyroidism.

The chain recombines TRBV9 with TRBJ2-1, with TRBD2 identical over 11 bases. V lost 4 bases and J lost 4; bases outside the gene matches: 7. From germline, CDR1 is SGDLS and CDR2 YYNGEE. The CDR3 contains 16 residues. CDR3 residues: CASSSSGRAHYNEQFF. The DNA for the CDR3 is TGTGCCAGCAGCAGTAGCGGGAGGGCCCATTACAATGAGCAGTTCTTC.

This clonotype showed up many times. This chain uses TRBV28 with TRBJ2-7; 9 bases fit TRBD1. The CDR3 is 17 residues long. Losses at the gene ends were 6 bases for V and 5 bases for J; bases not matched to a gene: 17. Looked up from germline, CDR1 is MDHEN and CDR2 is SYDVKM. CDR3 amino acids: CASSPSRWDRVMHEQYF. CDR3 DNA sequence: TGTGCCAGCAGCCCGAGCCGTTGGGACAGGGTGATGCACGAGCAGTACTTC.

This clonotype was picked up many times. This chain joins TRBV12-3 or TRBV12-4 and TRBJ2-5; TRBD1 agrees at 7 bases. V was pared by 6 bases and J by 0 bases, with 7 bases of the junction left unmatched. This CDR3 is built from 15 residues. The DNA of the CDR3 is TGTGCCAGCAGCCCGCCGACAGGGTACCAAGAGACCCAGTACTTC. It translates to CASSPPTGYQETQYF.

This clonotype was seen a few times. The V gene is TRBV5-1, the J gene TRBJ1-1, with unresolved D. Per germline, CDR1 SGHRS and CDR2 YFSETQ. The CDR3 spans 13 residues. V dropped 2 bases and J dropped 6 bases, with 11 bases sitting between them. CDR3 nucleotides: TGCGCCAGCAGCTTTGGTGCGAGCGCTGAAGCTTTCTTT. This translates into CASSFGASAEAFF.

This clonotype was seen many times. The rearrangement joins TRBV6-1 to TRBJ2-7; D not certain. The V gene's germline CDR1 is MNHNS and CDR2 SASEGT. This CDR3 has 15 residues. The V end lost 6 bases, the J end lost 4 bases, and 19 bases lay between the germline ends. CDR3 sequence reads: CASRPSAGSPYEQYF. The CDR3 nucleotides are TGTGCCAGCAGACCTTCGGCAGGATCACCTTACGAGCAGTACTTC.

This clonotype was seen ten or more times. The rearrangement links TRBV30 to TRBJ1-4, with no clear D. V was pared by 0 bases and J by 8 bases, with 13 bases between. The CDR3 loop spans 14 amino acids. CDR1 and CDR2 from the germline V gene are GTSNPN and SVGIG (reference sequence). CDR3 loop: CAWSVRLSAEKLFF. In nucleotides, the CDR3 is TGTGCCTGGAGTGTACGGCTTTCAGCGGAAAAACTGTTTTTT.

The rearrangement links TRBV13 to TRBJ2-4, with no clear D. The CDR3 sequence is 14 residues long. CDR1 is PRHDT, CDR2 FYEKMQ, per germline (reference sequence). Trimming took off 1 base at V and 6 bases at J, with 10 bases between the two ends. The DNA for the CDR3 is TGTGCCAGCAGCTTAGCCCGGCATGGAAACATTCAGTACTTC. Protein sequence: CASSLARHGNIQYF.

This clonotype was detected ten times or more. The genes are TRBV6-1 and TRBJ1-2, with 8 bases lining up with TRBD1. This CDR3 has 13 amino acids. V was pared by 5 bases and J by 6 bases, with 5 bases of the junction left unmatched. Germline CDR1 reads MNHNS; CDR2 reads SASEGT. CDR3 loop: CASSPRQGNGYTF. The DNA for the CDR3 is TGTGCCAGCAGTCCCAGACAGGGGAATGGCTACACCTTC.

The chain is built from TRBV2 and TRBJ2-1; 12 nucleotides align to TRBD2. The CDR3 length is 20 residues. Germline CDR1 and CDR2: SNHLY and FYNNEI. Unmatched junction bases numbered 15, after V lost 6 bases and J lost 0 bases. CDR3 coding DNA: TGTGCCAGCAGCGCTCGGACTAGCGGGAAGATCACGAGCTCCTACAATGAGCAGTTCTTC. Amino acids: CASSARTSGKITSSYNEQFF.

This clonotype has just a few counts. CDR3 coding DNA: TGTGCCAGCAGCTTAGGGGGGACACTCGGGACTGAAGCTTTCTTT. This encodes CASSLGGTLGTEAFF. V is TRBV11-1 and J is TRBJ1-1; a weak D match, TRBD1 (6 bases). In germline, CDR1 is SGHAT, CDR2 FQDESV (reference sequence). The length of the CDR3 is 15 residues. Trimming left V 1 base short and J 5 bases short, with 14 bases between.

This clonotype was seen many times. The rearrangement joins TRBV9 to TRBJ2-2, with TRBD2 matching 9 bases. Germline V gene sequence: CDR1 SGDLS, CDR2 YYNGEE. The junction had 4 bases not matched to a gene; V was cut back by 0 bases and J by 4 bases. CDR3 size: 16 residues. The CDR3 is CASSVVAGVRTGELFF. DNA for the CDR3: TGTGCCAGCAGCGTAGTAGCGGGAGTCCGCACCGGGGAGCTGTTTTTT.

This clonotype was seen more than once but under ten times. The V and J genes are TRBV7-2 and TRBJ1-1, with TRBD1 matching over 8 bases. The V and J ends lost 5 bases and 4 bases, in that order; junction bases with no gene match: 15. CDR3 size: 17 residues. Germline V gene sequence: CDR1 SGHTA, CDR2 FQGNSA. The CDR3: CASSDHLRTGWGTEAFF. As DNA, the CDR3 is TGTGCCAGCAGCGACCACCTCAGGACAGGGTGGGGCACTGAAGCTTTCTTT.

This clonotype was seen a handful of times. In nucleotides, the CDR3 is TGTGCCTGGAGGCAGAACACCGGGGAGCTGTTTTTT. It yields the protein CAWRQNTGELFF. The chain recombines TRBV30 with TRBJ2-2; D ambiguous. Germline V gives CDR1 GTSNPN, CDR2 SVGIG (reference sequence). The CDR3 loop spans 12 amino acids. V was cut by 3 bases and J by 1 base, with 3 bases left in between.

The table lists this clonotype with many counts. The V gene is TRBV19, the J gene TRBJ2-3; possibly TRBD1 for D (6 bases). CDR3 length: 14 residues. Per the germline V gene, CDR1 is LNHDA and CDR2 is SQIVND (reference sequence). Trimming left V 6 bases short and J 4 bases short, with 14 bases between. The chain's CDR3 is CASREARGADTQYF. CDR3 sequence (DNA): TGTGCCAGTAGGGAAGCCAGGGGAGCAGATACGCAGTATTTT.

This clonotype occurred many times. The chain is built from TRBV14 and TRBJ1-1; D not certain. CDR1 and CDR2 from the germline V gene are SGHDN and FVKESK. CDR3 length: 14 residues. V lost 0 bases and J lost 5, with 10 bases in between. CDR3 bases: TGTGCCAGCAGCCAAGAGCTTGCGGCGACTGAAGCTTTCTTT. It translates to CASSQELAATEAFF.

This clonotype was recorded many times. The chain joins TRBV19 to TRBJ1-1; maybe TRBD1 (5 bases). The length of the CDR3 is 14 residues. Looked up from germline, CDR1 is LNHDA and CDR2 is SQIVND (reference sequence). V shed 3 bases and J shed 4 bases, with 12 bases lying between them. The CDR3 protein is CASSIPQGGTEAFF. The CDR3 bases are TGTGCCAGTAGTATCCCGCAGGGTGGCACTGAAGCTTTCTTT.

The chain has TRBV19 and TRBJ2-2, with TRBD1 as a possible D gene (6 bases). Germline assignment: CDR1 LNHDA and CDR2 SQIVND (reference sequence). Trimming removed 7 bases from V and 0 bases from J, with 18 bases in between. The CDR3 length is 17 residues. The CDR3 DNA reads TGTGCCAGTATCAGGGGCGCCCCTTTTTCGAACACCGGGGAGCTGTTTTTT. Protein product: CASIRGAPFSNTGELFF. The full variable domain, in which reference TRBV19 and TRBJ2-2 provide the parts outside the CDR3, is DGGITQSPKYLFRKEGQNVTLSCEQNLNHDAMYWYRQDPGQGLRLIYYSQIVNDFQKGDIAEGYSVSREKKESFPLTVTSAQKNPTAFYLCASIRGAPFSNTGELFFGEGSRLTVL.

This clonotype was found many times. The J gene is TRBJ2-1, the V gene TRBV5-4, with TRBD2 identical over 11 bases. Germline trimming cut 1 base from V and 5 bases from J; bases unmatched to any gene: 2. Per germline, CDR1 SGHNT and CDR2 YYREEE (reference sequence). The CDR3 length is 15 residues. The CDR3 protein is CASSLPGLADNEQFF. CDR3 in DNA: TGTGCCAGCAGCTTGCCGGGACTAGCGGACAATGAGCAGTTCTTC.

The sample holds many counts of this clonotype. V is TRBV11-1 and J is TRBJ2-1, with D unclear. CDR3 length equals 14 residues. The V end was cut by 5 bases, the J end by 5 bases, with 13 bases between. The germline V gene encodes CDR1 SGHAT and CDR2 FQDESV (reference sequence). The CDR3 DNA is TGTGCCAGCAGCCCCCCCCAAGACAACAATGAGCAGTTCTTC. It yields the protein CASSPPQDNNEQFF.

This clonotype showed up many times. The rearrangement uses TRBV5-1 and TRBJ1-2; D not certain. The germline V gene encodes CDR1 SGHRS and CDR2 YFSETQ. The length of the CDR3 is 14 residues. V was trimmed by 1 base and J by 2 bases, leaving 9 bases between them. Written as DNA, the CDR3 is TGCGCCAGCAGCTTGAGAACAGAGAACTATGGCTACACCTTC. It translates to CASSLRTENYGYTF.

This clonotype was found many times. The J gene is TRBJ2-5, the V gene TRBV12-3 or TRBV12-4, with 9 bases identical to TRBD2. The CDR3 contains 15 residues. The trim removed 6 bases at V and 5 bases at J, leaving 10 bases unmatched. CDR3 DNA: TGTGCCAGCAGCCTCCTTAGCGGGAGAGTCGAGACCCAGTACTTC. This codes for CASSLLSGRVETQYF.